This paragraph reports one T cell receptor beta chain. This clone was found many times. Its binding antigen is unknown. Per-base qualities were not stored, and no clone one base away is much larger. CDR1 and CDR2 are read off the germline V gene as LGHNA and YSLEER. V and J lose 0 bases and 4 bases, and a span of 4 bases separates them. Inclusive of the bounding cysteine and phenylalanine, the CDR3 is 13 residues long. Of the read, only the CDR3 DNA is kept; its 39 bases are in frame from base 1. These data come from a study of identifying expanded T cells in peripheral blood (dated by TCRdb to between 2018 and 2021). In the study overall: Technical replicates were generated by sequencing separate aliquots of the same genomic DNA pool, with four replicates compared pairwise.

The immunoSEQ Assay, which uses bias-controlled multiplex PCR amplification of genomic DNA, was used to profile TCRbeta CDR3 regions. The published analysis was carried out like this. The absolute abundance of each unique TCRbeta CDR3 region was quantified after sequences were collapsed and filtered. Differential abundance was tested with two models: a binomial (Fisher-equivalent) model and a beta-binomial model that adds time-dependent variance fitted from healthy donors. Clones with fewer than 5 combined templates were excluded, and clones with Benjamini-Hochberg FDR below 0.01 were called differentially abundant. Beta-binomial variance was modeled as a function of total template count across the two samples using the form v = (b*log(k)+a)^2. In its TCRdb copy, this immuneACCESS table keeps in-frame sequences only and misses some clones. Where compared with another copy, unresolved V genes explain less than half of these, and the others have no known cause. V and J calls and clone size come straight from that table; D and trimming were deduced from the DNA. The sample table contains roughly 75,000 clones; only one count was recorded for 85% to 90% of them. The ten biggest clones cover more than 2.5% of the sample.

Broader findings and caveats from the paper: The beta-binomial model significantly reduced the number of clones called differentially abundant and the false-positive rate across all healthy-donor time intervals. The authors expected biological variance in healthy repertoires might increase further over much longer intervals such as months to years. The binomial model flagged approximately 1.3 differentially abundant clones between technical replicates but 15 to 17 over around two weeks and 19 over roughly 4 weeks. Variance in clone template counts between approximately 2-week samples significantly increased with total template count across all healthy donors.

No immune events, such as infections, were documented for the healthy donors during the collection period. To calibrate time-dependent variance in a beta-binomial model of T-cell clone differential abundance, blood repertoires from healthy donors were used as a training cohort. The training cohort was composed of 10 or so healthy donors, 3 female and 7 male. Donor ages ranged from 29 to 64 years, with an average of approximately 43 years. Whole blood was collected from each healthy donor at three time points spaced around 2 weeks apart and obtained from a commercial supplier. For immunosequencing, genomic DNA was extracted from whole blood that had not been sorted.

Sequenced: blood. This TCR was recovered from a person aged 18 to 75 in good health. The rearranged segments are TRBV4-3 and TRBJ1-3; the D gene assignment is ambiguous. The nucleotide sequence is given as TGCGCCAGCAGCCAAGAAAGAGGAAACACCATATATTTT. This sequence encodes CASSQERGNTIYF.